This TCR beta chain was obtained from a study of blood T cell repertoires in COVID-19. Across the whole study: The analysed material was cDNA or gDNA that came from T cells, B-cell-depleted T cells, or PBMCs.

Only in-frame clones appear in the TCRdb table, and some are missing; sequencing was by immunoSEQ multiplex PCR. The sample has some 180,000 clones; approximately 90% are singletons. Germline assignment: CDR1 SGHNT and CDR2 YENEEA. The CDR3 sequence is 17 residues long. After removal of 3 bases from V and 7 bases from J, the junction contained 13 bases not matched to a gene. The source is a man between 35 and 55 years old with active or convalescent COVID-19. Sequenced: peripheral blood. The chain has TRBV11-3 and TRBJ2-1, with 9 bases aligning to TRBD2. CDR3 DNA sequence: TGTGCCAGCAGCTTCAAGATTCTAGCGGGATTAAGGAATGAGCAGTTCTTC. Its translation is CASSFKILAGLRNEQFF. Looking up the rest from reference TRBV11-3 and TRBJ2-1 gives the full variable domain: EAGVVQSPRYKIIEKKQPVAFWCNPISGHNTLYWYLQNLGQGPELLIRYENEEAVDDSQLPKDRFSAERLKGVDSTLKIQPAELGDSAVYLCASSFKILAGLRNEQFFGPGTRLTVL.